This passage covers 16 T cell receptor beta chains from one sample sequenced in a study of beta chain features in type 1 diabetes. As every portion of the isolated RNA was reverse transcribed, the sequencing read expressed TCRB transcripts. Measured with immunoSEQ multiplex PCR; TCRdb has only the in-frame clones, and not every one. The sample includes about 290,000 clones, about 7.8% of them seen just once. Material: central memory CD4+ T cells from blood. The origin of the receptors is a woman between 18 and 29 years old in good health.

This clone was counted a few times. The chain has TRBV4-1 and TRBJ1-2; 7 bases are shared with TRBD1. Trimming took 0 bases from V and 7 from J; bases not matched to a gene: 8. The length of the CDR3 is 15 residues. CDR1 MGHRA and CDR2 YSYEKL come from the germline V gene. The CDR3 region is CASSQDRGEYGGYTF. CDR3 DNA: TGCGCCAGCAGCCAAGACAGGGGGGAGTACGGTGGCTACACCTTC.

The V gene is TRBV19, the J gene TRBJ2-6; 7 positions agree with TRBD1. Germline-derived CDR1 and CDR2 are LNHDA and SQIVND (reference sequence). J was trimmed by 0 bases and V by 5 bases; bases with no gene match: 10. The CDR3 is 18 residues long. DNA of the CDR3: TGTGCCAGTAGTTCAAGGACAGGCCGGGGCTCTGGGGCCAACGTCCTGACTTTC. Translation gives CASSSRTGRGSGANVLTF.

This rearrangement joins TRBV6-5 to TRBJ1-6; 11 bases align to TRBD1. V shed 5 bases and J 14 bases; nucleotides not matched to a gene: 11. This CDR3 region has 15 residues. Germline assignment: CDR1 MNHEY and CDR2 SVGAGI. Written as DNA, the CDR3 is TGTGCCAGCAGTACTGCCGGGACAGGGGGAGTATCCCTCCACTTT. Its protein product is CASSTAGTGGVSLHF.

The rearrangement links TRBV4-1 to TRBJ1-1; D gene unclear. Germline V CDR1 and CDR2: MGHRA, YSYEKL. V lost 1 base and J 6 bases, leaving 15 bases between the germline ends. The CDR3 is 15 residues long. The CDR3 region is CASSQGGRINAEAFF. In DNA, the CDR3 is TGCGCCAGCAGCCAAGGCGGAAGGATTAACGCTGAAGCTTTCTTT.

This clone has just a few counts. The chain combines TRBV6-5 with TRBJ2-7; possibly TRBD1 or TRBD2 for D (6 bases each). Germline CDR1 and CDR2: MNHEY and SVGAGI. V was shortened by 5 bases and J by 5 bases, with 19 bases between the two germline ends. CDR3 length equals 15 residues. The CDR3 DNA is TGTGCCAGCAGTAGAGAGGGGGGTCTCGGAAACGAGCAGTACTTC. It codes for CASSREGGLGNEQYF.

This clone was found a few times. The chain joins TRBV29-1 to TRBJ1-2; possibly TRBD1 for D (6 bases). The ends were cut back, 0 bases at V and 4 bases at J, with 21 bases in the middle. Germline CDR1 is SQVTM and CDR2 is ANQGSEA. This CDR3 region has 17 residues. The CDR3 sequence is CSVEEWPRGSRSYGYTF. The CDR3 nucleotides are TGCAGCGTTGAAGAGTGGCCAAGGGGGAGCCGGAGCTATGGCTACACCTTC. Variable domain in full (rest from reference TRBV29-1 and TRBJ1-2): SAVISQKPSRDICQRGTSLTIQCQVDSQVTMMFWYRQQPGQSLTLIATANQGSEATYESGFVIDKFPISRPNLTFSTLTVSNMSPEDSSIYLCSVEEWPRGSRSYGYTFGSGTRLTVV.

This chain links TRBV11-3 with TRBJ2-1; 9 nucleotides agree with TRBD2. CDR3 length: 16 amino acids. Germline trimming cut 4 bases from V and 7 bases from J; bases unmatched to any gene: 11. Germline-derived CDR1 and CDR2 are SGHNT and YENEEA. The CDR3 coding sequence is TGTGCCAGCAGCTCGCATTTAGCGGGAGTATCGAATGAGCAGTTCTTC. As protein: CASSSHLAGVSNEQFF. The whole variable domain, remainder taken from reference TRBV11-3 and TRBJ2-1, is EAGVVQSPRYKIIEKKQPVAFWCNPISGHNTLYWYLQNLGQGPELLIRYENEEAVDDSQLPKDRFSAERLKGVDSTLKIQPAELGDSAVYLCASSSHLAGVSNEQFFGPGTRLTVL.

This clone was observed many times. This rearrangement joins TRBV5-1 to TRBJ1-1; TRBD1 might be the D (5 bases). V was shortened by 0 bases and J by 10 bases, with 13 bases between the two germline ends. From germline, CDR1 is SGHRS and CDR2 YFSETQ. This CDR3 has 13 amino acids. This chain's CDR3 is CASSLEQDSVAFF. CDR3 nucleotide sequence: TGCGCCAGCAGCTTGGAACAGGATTCCGTAGCTTTCTTT. The full variable domain, rest sourced from reference TRBV5-1 and TRBJ1-1, is KAGVTQTPRYLIKTRGQQVTLSCSPISGHRSVSWYQQTPGQGLQFLFEYFSETQRNKGNFPGRFSGRQFSNSRSEMNVSTLELGDSALYLCASSLEQDSVAFFGQGTRLTVV.

This clone was seen a handful of times. The rearrangement uses TRBV9 and TRBJ2-6; tentative D call: TRBD1 (5 bases). From germline, CDR1 is SGDLS and CDR2 YYNGEE. Trimming left V 3 bases short and J 2 bases short, with 15 bases between. This CDR3 contains 17 residues. CDR3 nucleotide sequence: TGTGCCAGCAGCGCTAGGGGAAAGAATACTGGGGCCAACGTCCTGACTTTC. It specifies CASSARGKNTGANVLTF.

As concerns this clone: A read error may be the cause here, since a much bigger clone is one base away. V and J are TRBV5-4 and TRBJ2-5, with D unresolved. CDR3 length: 11 residues. Trimming shortened V by 0 bases and J by 4 bases, and 1 base separated the two germline ends. The germline gives CDR1 SGHNT, CDR2 YYREEE (reference sequence). The CDR3 here is CASSLAETQYF. CDR3 bases: TGTGCCAGCAGCTTGGCAGAGACCCAGTACTTC.

This clone was counted between two and nine times. This chain joins TRBV5-1 and TRBJ2-6; 13 bases agree with TRBD2. The CDR3 is 19 residues long. Germline loops: CDR1 SGHRS, CDR2 YFSETQ. Germline trimming cut 3 bases from V and 3 bases from J; bases unmatched to any gene: 9. The CDR3 DNA follows: TGCGCCAGCAGCTCTTGGACTAGCGGGGGATCTTATGGGGCCAACGTCCTGACTTTC. Its translation is CASSSWTSGGSYGANVLTF.

This clone occurred a few times. V and J are TRBV5-4 and TRBJ2-3; D unresolved. V was trimmed by 1 base and J by 0 bases, leaving 6 bases between them. CDR3 length: 14 amino acids. Per the germline V gene, CDR1 is SGHNT and CDR2 is YYREEE (reference sequence). DNA for the CDR3: TGTGCCAGCAGCTTGTTTCGAAGCACAGATACGCAGTATTTT. It encodes CASSLFRSTDTQYF.

This clone turned up a few times. V is TRBV5-1 and J is TRBJ1-1; 9 bases align to TRBD1. Germline-derived CDR1 and CDR2 are SGHRS and YFSETQ. V lost 3 bases, J lost 1 base, and 4 bases stayed unmatched. The length of the CDR3 is 15 residues. The CDR3 protein is CASSSGTGWNTEAFF. Written as DNA, the CDR3 is TGCGCCAGCAGCTCGGGGACAGGGTGGAACACTGAAGCTTTCTTT.

In its sample, this clone was seen a few times. The J gene is TRBJ1-1, the V gene TRBV5-1, with a possible D match to TRBD1 (6 bases). Germline V gene lookup returns CDR1 SGHRS and CDR2 YFSETQ. V dropped 3 bases and J dropped 3 bases, with 12 bases sitting between them. This CDR3 region has 14 residues. The CDR3 coding sequence is TGCGCCAGCAGCTCAACAGGGATGGACACTGAAGCTTTCTTT. This translates into CASSSTGMDTEAFF.

This clone has more than one count but fewer than ten. The chain carries TRBV4-3 and TRBJ1-1; D ambiguous. CDR3 size: 16 residues. Germline assignment: CDR1 LGHNA and CDR2 YSLEER. Trimming removed 0 bases at V and 2 bases at J, with 13 bases between. CDR3 bases: TGCGCCAGCAGCCAAGATCTGCGGCAGAGTAACACTGAAGCTTTCTTT. It is translated as CASSQDLRQSNTEAFF.

The gene calls are TRBV5-1 and TRBJ2-7; 12 nucleotides agree with TRBD1. The V segment lost 0 bases and the J segment 5 bases; nucleotides outside the gene matches: 3. Germline V gene sequence: CDR1 SGHRS, CDR2 YFSETQ. This CDR3 contains 15 residues. The CDR3 DNA is TGCGCCAGCAGCTTGGTCGGGACAGGGGGCGACGAGCAGTACTTC. It yields the protein CASSLVGTGGDEQYF.